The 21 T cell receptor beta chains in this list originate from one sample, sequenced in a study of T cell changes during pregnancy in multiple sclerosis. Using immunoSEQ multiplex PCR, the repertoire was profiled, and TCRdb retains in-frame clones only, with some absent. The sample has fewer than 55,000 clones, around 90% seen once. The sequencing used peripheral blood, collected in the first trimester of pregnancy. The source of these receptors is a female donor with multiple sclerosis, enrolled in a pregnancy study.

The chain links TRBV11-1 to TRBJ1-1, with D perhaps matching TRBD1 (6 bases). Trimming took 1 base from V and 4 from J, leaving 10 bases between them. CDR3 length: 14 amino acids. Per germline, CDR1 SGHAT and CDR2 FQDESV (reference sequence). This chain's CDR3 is CASSLGTGITEAFF. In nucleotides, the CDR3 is TGTGCCAGCAGCTTAGGAACAGGGATCACTGAAGCTTTCTTT.

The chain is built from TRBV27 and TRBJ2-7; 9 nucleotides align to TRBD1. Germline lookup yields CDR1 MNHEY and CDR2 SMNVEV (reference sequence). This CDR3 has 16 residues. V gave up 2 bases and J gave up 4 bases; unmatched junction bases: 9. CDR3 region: CASSLGGDRVNYEQYF. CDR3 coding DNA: TGTGCCAGCAGTTTAGGAGGGGACAGGGTTAATTACGAGCAGTACTTC.

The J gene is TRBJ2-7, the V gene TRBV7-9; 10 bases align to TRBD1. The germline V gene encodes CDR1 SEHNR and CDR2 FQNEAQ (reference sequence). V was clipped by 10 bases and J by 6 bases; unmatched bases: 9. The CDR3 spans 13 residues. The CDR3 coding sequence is TGTGCCACCATGATCGGGACAGGGGCCGAGCAGTACTTC. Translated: CATMIGTGAEQYF.

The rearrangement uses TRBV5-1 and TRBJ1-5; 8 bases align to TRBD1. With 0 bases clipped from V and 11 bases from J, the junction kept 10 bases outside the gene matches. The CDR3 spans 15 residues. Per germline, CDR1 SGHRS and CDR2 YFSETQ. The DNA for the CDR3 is TGCGCCAGCAGCTTGGCGGGACAGGCCAGGGAAGCCCAGCATTTT. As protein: CASSLAGQAREAQHF. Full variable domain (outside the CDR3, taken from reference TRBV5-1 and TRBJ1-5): KAGVTQTPRYLIKTRGQQVTLSCSPISGHRSVSWYQQTPGQGLQFLFEYFSETQRNKGNFPGRFSGRQFSNSRSEMNVSTLELGDSALYLCASSLAGQAREAQHFGDGTRLSIL.

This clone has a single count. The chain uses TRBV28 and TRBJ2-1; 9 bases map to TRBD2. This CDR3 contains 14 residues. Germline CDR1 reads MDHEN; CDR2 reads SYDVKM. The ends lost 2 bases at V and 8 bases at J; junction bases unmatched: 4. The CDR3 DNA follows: TGTGCCAGCAGTTTACTAGCGGGGACCCATGAGCAGTTCTTC. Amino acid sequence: CASSLLAGTHEQFF.

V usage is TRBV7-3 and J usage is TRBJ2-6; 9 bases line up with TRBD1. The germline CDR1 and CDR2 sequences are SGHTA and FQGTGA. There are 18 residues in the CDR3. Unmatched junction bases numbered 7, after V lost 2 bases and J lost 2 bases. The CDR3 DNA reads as TGTGCCAGCAGCTTAGCCCCTACAGGGGGCACTGGGGCCAACGTCCTGACTTTC. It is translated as CASSLAPTGGTGANVLTF.

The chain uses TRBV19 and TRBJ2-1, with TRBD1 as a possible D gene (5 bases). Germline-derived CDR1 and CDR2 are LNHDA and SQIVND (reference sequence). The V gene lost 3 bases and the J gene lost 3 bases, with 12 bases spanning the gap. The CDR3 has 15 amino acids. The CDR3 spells CASSIGRVGYNEQFF. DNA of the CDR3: TGTGCCAGTAGTATCGGCAGGGTAGGCTACAATGAGCAGTTCTTC.

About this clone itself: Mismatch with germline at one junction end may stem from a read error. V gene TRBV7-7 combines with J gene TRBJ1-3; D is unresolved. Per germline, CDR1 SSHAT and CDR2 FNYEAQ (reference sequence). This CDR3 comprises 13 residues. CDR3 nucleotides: TGTGCTAGCAGCCCCAGGCAGGGAAACACCATATATTTT. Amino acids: CASSPRQGNTIYF.

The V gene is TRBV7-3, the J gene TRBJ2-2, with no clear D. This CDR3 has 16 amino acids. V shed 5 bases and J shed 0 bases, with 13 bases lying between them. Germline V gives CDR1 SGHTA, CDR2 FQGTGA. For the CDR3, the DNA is TGTGCCAGCAGCCCTCACTCTCTTACGAACACCGGGGAGCTGTTTTTT. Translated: CASSPHSLTNTGELFF.

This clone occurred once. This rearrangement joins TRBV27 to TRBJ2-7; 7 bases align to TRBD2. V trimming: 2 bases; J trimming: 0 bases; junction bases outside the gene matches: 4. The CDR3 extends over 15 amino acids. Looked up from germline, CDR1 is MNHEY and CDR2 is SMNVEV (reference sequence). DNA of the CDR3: TGTGCCAGCAGTTTACTAGCGGTGAGCTCCTACGAGCAGTACTTC. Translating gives CASSLLAVSSYEQYF.

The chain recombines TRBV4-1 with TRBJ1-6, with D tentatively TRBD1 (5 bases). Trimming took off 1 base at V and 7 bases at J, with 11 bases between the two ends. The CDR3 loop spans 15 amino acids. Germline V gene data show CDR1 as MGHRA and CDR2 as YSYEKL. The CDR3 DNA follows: TGCGCCAGCAGCCAAGTCCCGGGACTGAATTCACCCCTCCACTTT. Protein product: CASSQVPGLNSPLHF.

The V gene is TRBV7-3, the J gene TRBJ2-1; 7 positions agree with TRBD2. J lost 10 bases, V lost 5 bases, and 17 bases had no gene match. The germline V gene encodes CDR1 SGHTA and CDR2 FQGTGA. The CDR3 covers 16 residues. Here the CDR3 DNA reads TGTGCCAGCAGCCCCCAGGGTGGCGGGGGTCAACTGGAGCAGTTCTTC. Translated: CASSPQGGGGQLEQFF.

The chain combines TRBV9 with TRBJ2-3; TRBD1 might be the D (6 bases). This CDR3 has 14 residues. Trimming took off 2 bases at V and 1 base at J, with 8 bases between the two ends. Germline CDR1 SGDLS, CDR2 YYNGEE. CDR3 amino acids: CASSVGHGTDTQYF. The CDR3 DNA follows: TGTGCCAGCAGCGTGGGACACGGCACAGATACGCAGTATTTT. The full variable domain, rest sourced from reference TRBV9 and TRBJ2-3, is DSGVTQTPKHLITATGQRVTLRCSPRSGDLSVYWYQQSLDQGLQFLIQYYNGEERAKGNILERFSAQQFPDLHSELNLSSLELGDSALYFCASSVGHGTDTQYFGPGTRLTVL.

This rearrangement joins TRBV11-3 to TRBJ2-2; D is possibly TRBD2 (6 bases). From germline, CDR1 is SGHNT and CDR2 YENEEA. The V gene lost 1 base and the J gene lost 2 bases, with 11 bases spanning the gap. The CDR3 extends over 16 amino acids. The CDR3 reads CASSLGPGDNTGELFF. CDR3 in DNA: TGTGCCAGCAGCTTAGGTCCGGGGGACAACACCGGGGAGCTGTTTTTT.

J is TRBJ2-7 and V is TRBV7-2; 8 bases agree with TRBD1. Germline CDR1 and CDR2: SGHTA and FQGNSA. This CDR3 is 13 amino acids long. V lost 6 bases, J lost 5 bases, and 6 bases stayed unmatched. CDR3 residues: CASSPQGGDEQYF. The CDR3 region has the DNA TGTGCCAGCAGTCCACAGGGGGGCGACGAGCAGTACTTC.

CDR3 DNA sequence: TGTGCCAGCAGTGAAGGCAGGAACCATGAGTACTTC. Translation: CASSEGRNHEYF. The chain is built from TRBV2 and TRBJ2-5; D gene ambiguous. Looked up from germline, CDR1 is SNHLY and CDR2 is FYNNEI. The CDR3 runs 12 residues. The ends were cut back, 1 base at V and 12 bases at J, with 12 bases in the middle.

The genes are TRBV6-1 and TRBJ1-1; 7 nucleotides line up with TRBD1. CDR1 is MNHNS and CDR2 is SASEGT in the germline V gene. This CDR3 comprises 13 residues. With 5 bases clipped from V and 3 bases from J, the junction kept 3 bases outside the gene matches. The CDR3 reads CASSQGGDTEAFF. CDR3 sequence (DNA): TGTGCCAGCAGTCAAGGGGGCGACACTGAAGCTTTCTTT.

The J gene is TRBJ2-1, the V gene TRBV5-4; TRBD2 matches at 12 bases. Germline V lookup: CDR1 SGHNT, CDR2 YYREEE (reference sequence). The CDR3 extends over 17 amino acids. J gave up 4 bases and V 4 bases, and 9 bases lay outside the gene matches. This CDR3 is CASSGPLAGGLYNEQFF. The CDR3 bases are TGTGCCAGCAGCGGGCCCCTAGCGGGGGGGTTGTACAATGAGCAGTTCTTC.

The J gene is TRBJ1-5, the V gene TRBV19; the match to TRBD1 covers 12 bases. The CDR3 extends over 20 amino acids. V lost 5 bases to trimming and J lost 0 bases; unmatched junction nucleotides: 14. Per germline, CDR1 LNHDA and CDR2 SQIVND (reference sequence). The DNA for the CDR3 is TGTGCCAGTAGTTCGCCACCCGGGACAGGGGGCTCTCGTAGCAATCAGCCCCAGCATTTT. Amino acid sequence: CASSSPPGTGGSRSNQPQHF.

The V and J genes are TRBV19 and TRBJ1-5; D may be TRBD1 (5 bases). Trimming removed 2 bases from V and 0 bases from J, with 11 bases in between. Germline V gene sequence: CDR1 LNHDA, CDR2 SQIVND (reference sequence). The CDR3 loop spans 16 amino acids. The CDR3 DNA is TGTGCCAGTAGTATAAACCGGGGGTTTAGCAATCAGCCCCAGCATTTT. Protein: CASSINRGFSNQPQHF.

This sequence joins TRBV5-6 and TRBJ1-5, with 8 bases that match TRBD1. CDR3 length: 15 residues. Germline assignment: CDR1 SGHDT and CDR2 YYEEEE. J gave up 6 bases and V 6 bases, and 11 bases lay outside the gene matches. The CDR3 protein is CASTDSDRGSQPQHF. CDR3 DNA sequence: TGTGCCAGCACCGATTCCGACAGGGGCAGTCAGCCCCAGCATTTT.